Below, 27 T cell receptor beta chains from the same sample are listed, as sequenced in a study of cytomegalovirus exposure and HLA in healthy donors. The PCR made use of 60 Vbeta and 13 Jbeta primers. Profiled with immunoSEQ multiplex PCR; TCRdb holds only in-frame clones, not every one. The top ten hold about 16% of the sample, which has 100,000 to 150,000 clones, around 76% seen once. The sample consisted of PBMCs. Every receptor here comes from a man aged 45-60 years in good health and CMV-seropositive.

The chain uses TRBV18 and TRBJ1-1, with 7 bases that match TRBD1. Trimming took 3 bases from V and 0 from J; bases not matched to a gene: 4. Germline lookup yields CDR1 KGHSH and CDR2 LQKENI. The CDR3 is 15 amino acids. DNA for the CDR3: TGTGCCAGCTCACCGGACAGGAGCATGAACACTGAAGCTTTCTTT. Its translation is CASSPDRSMNTEAFF. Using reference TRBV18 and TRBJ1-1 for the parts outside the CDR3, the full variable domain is NAGVMQNPRHLVRRRGQEARLRCSPMKGHSHVYWYRQLPEEGLKFMVYLQKENIIDESGMPKERFSAEFPKEGPSILRIQQVVRGDSAAYFCASSPDRSMNTEAFFGQGTRLTVV.

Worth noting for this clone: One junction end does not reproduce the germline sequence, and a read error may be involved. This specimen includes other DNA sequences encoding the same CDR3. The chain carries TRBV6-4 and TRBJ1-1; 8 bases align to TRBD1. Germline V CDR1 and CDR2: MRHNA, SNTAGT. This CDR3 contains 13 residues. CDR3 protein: CASSWDRNTEAFF. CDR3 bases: TGTGCCAGCAGCTGGGACAGGAACACTGAAGCCTTCTTT.

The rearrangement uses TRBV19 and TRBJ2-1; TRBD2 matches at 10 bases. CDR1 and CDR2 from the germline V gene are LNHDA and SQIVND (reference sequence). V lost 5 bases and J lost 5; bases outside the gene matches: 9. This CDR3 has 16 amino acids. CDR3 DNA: TGTGCCAGTAGTGGTAATCTAGCGGGAGTTGACAATGAGCAGTTCTTC. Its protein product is CASSGNLAGVDNEQFF.

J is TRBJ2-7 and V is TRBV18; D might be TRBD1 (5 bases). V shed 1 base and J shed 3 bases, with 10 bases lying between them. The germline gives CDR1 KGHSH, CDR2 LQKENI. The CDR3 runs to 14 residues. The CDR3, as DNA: TGTGCCAGCTCACCACGGATAGGGGACTACGAGCAGTACTTC. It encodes CASSPRIGDYEQYF.

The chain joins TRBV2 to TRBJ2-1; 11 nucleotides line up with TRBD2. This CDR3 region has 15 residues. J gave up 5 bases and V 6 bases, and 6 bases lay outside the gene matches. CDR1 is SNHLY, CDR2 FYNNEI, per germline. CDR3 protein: CASRAGTSGNNEQFF. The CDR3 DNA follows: TGTGCCAGCAGAGCCGGGACTAGCGGTAACAATGAGCAGTTCTTC.

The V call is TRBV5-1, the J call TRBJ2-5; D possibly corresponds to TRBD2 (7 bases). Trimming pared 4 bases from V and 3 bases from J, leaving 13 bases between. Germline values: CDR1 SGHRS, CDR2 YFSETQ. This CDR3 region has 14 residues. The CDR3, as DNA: TGCGCCAGCAGCACCCCGGGGGGCGAAGAGACCCAGTACTTC. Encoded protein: CASSTPGGEETQYF.

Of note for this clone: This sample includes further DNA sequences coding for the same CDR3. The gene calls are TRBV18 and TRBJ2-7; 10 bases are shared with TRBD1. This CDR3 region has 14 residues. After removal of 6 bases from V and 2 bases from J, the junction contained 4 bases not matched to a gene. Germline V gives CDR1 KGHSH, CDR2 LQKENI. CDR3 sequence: CASSPGQGAYEQYF. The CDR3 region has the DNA TGTGCCAGCTCCCCCGGACAGGGGGCCTACGAGCAGTACTTC.

DNA of the CDR3: TGTGCCAGCAGCTTGCTGGGTCAGGGGGGTAAGAGGACTGAAGCTTTCTTT. As protein: CASSLLGQGGKRTEAFF. This sequence joins TRBV5-6 and TRBJ1-1, with TRBD1 matching 7 bases. J was trimmed by 5 bases and V by 1 base; bases with no gene match: 14. There are 17 residues in the CDR3. From germline, CDR1 is SGHDT and CDR2 YYEEEE.

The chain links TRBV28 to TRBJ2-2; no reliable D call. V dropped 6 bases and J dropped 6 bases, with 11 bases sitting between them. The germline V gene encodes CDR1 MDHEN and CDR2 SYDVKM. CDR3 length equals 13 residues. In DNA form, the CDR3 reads TGTGCCAGCAGCGCCTACTTCCCCGGGGAGCTGTTTTTT. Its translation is CASSAYFPGELFF.

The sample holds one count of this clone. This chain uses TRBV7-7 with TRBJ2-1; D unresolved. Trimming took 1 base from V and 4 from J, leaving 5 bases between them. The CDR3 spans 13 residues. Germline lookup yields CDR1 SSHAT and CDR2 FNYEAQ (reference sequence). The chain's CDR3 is CASSLVLYNEQFF. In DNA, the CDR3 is TGTGCCAGCAGCTTAGTGCTATACAATGAGCAGTTCTTC.

The CDR3 DNA sequence: TGTGCCAGCAGCTTAGTCTCAGGGGGCGCGGAAGGCTACACCTTC. Translated: CASSLVSGGAEGYTF. The chain employs TRBV7-2 and TRBJ1-2; 8 bases agree with TRBD1. The CDR3 runs to 15 residues. Trimming took 1 base from V and 8 from J; bases not matched to a gene: 9. Germline lookup yields CDR1 SGHTA and CDR2 FQGNSA.

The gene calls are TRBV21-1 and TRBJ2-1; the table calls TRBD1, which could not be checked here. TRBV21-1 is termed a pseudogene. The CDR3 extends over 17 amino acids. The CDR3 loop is CASSNPGTGGGYNEQFF. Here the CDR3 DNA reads TGTGCCAGCAGCAATCCCGGGACAGGGGGCGGCTACAATGAGCAGTTCTTC.

In nucleotides, the CDR3 is TGTGCCAGCAGTCCCGGGGGTAGTACGGCGGAGCAGTTCTTC. It encodes CASSPGGSTAEQFF. This chain uses TRBV2 with TRBJ2-1; the D gene is possibly TRBD2 (6 bases). CDR3 length: 14 amino acids. Per germline, CDR1 SNHLY and CDR2 FYNNEI. V lost 5 bases and J 10 bases, leaving 18 bases between the germline ends.

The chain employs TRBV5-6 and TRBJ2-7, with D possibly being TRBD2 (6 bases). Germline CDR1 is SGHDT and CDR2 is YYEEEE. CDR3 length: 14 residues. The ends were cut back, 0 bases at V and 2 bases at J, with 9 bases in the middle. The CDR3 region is CASSLEGLAYEQYF. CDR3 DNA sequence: TGTGCCAGCAGCTTGGAGGGACTGGCCTACGAGCAGTACTTC.

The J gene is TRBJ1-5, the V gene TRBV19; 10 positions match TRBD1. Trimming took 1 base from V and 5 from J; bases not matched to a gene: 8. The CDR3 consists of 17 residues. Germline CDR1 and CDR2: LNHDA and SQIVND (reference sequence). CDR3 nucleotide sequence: TGTGCCAGTAGTATAGCGGGGAAGACAGGGGGCGATCAGCCCCAGCATTTT. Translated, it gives CASSIAGKTGGDQPQHF. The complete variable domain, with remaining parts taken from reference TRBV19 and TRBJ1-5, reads DGGITQSPKYLFRKEGQNVTLSCEQNLNHDAMYWYRQDPGQGLRLIYYSQIVNDFQKGDIAEGYSVSREKKESFPLTVTSAQKNPTAFYLCASSIAGKTGGDQPQHFGDGTRLSIL.

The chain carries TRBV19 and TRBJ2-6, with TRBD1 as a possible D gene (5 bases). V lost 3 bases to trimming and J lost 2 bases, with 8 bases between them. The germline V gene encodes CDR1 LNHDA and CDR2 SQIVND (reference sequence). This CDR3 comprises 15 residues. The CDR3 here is CASSMQQAGANVLTF. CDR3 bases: TGTGCCAGTAGTATGCAACAGGCTGGGGCCAACGTCCTGACTTTC. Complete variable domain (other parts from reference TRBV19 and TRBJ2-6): DGGITQSPKYLFRKEGQNVTLSCEQNLNHDAMYWYRQDPGQGLRLIYYSQIVNDFQKGDIAEGYSVSREKKESFPLTVTSAQKNPTAFYLCASSMQQAGANVLTFGAGSRLTVL.

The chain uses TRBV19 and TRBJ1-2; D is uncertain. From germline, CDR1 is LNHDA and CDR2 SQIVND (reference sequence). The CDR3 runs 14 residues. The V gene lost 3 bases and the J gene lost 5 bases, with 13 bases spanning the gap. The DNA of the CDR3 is TGTGCCAGTAGTATTGGCTCCGTGGAGTATGGCTACACCTTC. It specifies CASSIGSVEYGYTF.

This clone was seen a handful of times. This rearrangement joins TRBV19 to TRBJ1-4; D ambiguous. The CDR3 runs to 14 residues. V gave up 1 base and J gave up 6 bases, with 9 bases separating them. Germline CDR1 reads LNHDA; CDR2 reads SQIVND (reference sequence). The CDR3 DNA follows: TGTGCCAGTAGTATAGGGGGAGTGGATGAAAAACTGTTTTTT. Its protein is CASSIGGVDEKLFF. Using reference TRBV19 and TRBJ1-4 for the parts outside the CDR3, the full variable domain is DGGITQSPKYLFRKEGQNVTLSCEQNLNHDAMYWYRQDPGQGLRLIYYSQIVNDFQKGDIAEGYSVSREKKESFPLTVTSAQKNPTAFYLCASSIGGVDEKLFFGSGTQLSVL.

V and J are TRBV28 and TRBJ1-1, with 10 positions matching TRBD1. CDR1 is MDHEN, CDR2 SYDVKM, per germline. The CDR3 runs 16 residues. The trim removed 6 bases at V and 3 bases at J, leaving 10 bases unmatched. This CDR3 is CASRFPTGGGDTEAFF. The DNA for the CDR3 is TGTGCCAGCAGATTCCCGACAGGGGGCGGGGACACTGAAGCTTTCTTT.

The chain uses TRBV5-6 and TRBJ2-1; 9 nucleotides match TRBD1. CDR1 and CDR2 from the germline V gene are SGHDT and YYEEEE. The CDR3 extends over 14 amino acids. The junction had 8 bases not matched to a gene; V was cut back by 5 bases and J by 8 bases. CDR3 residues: CASRDRGGSDEQFF. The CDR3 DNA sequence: TGTGCCAGCAGGGACAGGGGAGGTTCGGATGAGCAGTTCTTC.

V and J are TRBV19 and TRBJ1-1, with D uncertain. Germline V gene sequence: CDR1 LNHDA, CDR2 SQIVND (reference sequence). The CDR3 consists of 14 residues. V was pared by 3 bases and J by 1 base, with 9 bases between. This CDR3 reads CASSIGSGNTEAFF. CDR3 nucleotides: TGTGCCAGTAGTATTGGGTCGGGGAACACTGAAGCTTTCTTT.

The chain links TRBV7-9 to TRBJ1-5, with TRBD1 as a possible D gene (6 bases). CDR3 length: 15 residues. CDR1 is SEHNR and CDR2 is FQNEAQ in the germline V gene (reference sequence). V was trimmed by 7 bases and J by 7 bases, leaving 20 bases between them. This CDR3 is CASILGGECGQPQHF. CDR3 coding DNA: TGTGCCAGCATCCTAGGGGGGGAATGCGGGCAGCCCCAGCATTTT.

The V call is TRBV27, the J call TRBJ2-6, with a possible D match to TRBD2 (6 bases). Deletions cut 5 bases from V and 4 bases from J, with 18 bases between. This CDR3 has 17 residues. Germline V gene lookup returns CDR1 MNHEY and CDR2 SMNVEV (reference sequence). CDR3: CASSPIAADHGANVLTF. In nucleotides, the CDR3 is TGTGCCAGCAGTCCAATAGCGGCGGATCACGGGGCCAACGTCCTGACTTTC.

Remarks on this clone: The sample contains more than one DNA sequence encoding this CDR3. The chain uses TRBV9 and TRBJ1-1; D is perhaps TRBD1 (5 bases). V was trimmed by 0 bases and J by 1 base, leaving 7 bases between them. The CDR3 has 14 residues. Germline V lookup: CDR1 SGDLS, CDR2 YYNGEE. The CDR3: CASSVAGQNTEAFF. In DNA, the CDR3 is TGTGCCAGCAGCGTAGCAGGGCAGAACACTGAAGCTTTCTTT.

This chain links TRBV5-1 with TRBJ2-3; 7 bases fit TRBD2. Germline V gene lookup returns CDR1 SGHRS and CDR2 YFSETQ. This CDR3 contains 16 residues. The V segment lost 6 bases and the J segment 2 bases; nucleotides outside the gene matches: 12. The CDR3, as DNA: TGCGCCAGCACCCTCGAGGGTGGGACTAACACAGATACGCAGTATTTT. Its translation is CASTLEGGTNTDTQYF.

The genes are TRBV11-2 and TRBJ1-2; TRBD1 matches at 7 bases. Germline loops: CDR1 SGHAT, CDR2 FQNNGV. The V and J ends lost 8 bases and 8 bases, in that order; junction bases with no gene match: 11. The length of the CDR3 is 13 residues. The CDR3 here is CASRTGDVWGYTF. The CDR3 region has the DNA TGTGCCAGCCGTACAGGGGACGTTTGGGGCTACACCTTC.

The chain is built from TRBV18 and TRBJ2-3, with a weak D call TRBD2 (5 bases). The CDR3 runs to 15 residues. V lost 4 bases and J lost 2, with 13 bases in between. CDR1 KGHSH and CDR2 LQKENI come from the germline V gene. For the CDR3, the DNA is TGTGCCAGCTCACTTCAGCGGCCAACCACAGATACGCAGTATTTT. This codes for CASSLQRPTTDTQYF.